The source of this T cell receptor (beta chain) is a study of blood T cells in healthy people across ages. Each sample used at least 6 million PBMCs. As concerns this clonotype: Its antigen remains unidentified.

V dropped 6 bases and J dropped 3 bases, with 21 bases sitting between them. The CDR3 has 17 amino acids. Study-level findings and limits: Percentage of naive T cells showed a strong correlation with TCR beta diversity.

A second about 7 to 11 cycle PCR used barcoded and J-beta primers. TCRdb passed the 5' RACE reads through MiXCR, listing each CDR3 protein once. The sample lists 1.2 million to 1.5 million distinct CDR3 sequences, roughly 60% seen once, with 6.5% to 8% in the top ten. Specimen: blood. This clonotype was obtained from a man younger than 35 in good health. The chain recombines TRBV12-3 or TRBV12-4 with TRBJ1-3; maybe TRBD1 (6 bases). The CDR3 DNA reads as TGTGCCAGCAGCCCGGAATTTGGGGACATCCGTGGAAACACCATATATTTT. Protein product: CASSPEFGDIRGNTIYF.